This passage covers 7 T cell receptor beta chains from one sample sequenced in a study of blood T cell repertoires in COVID-19. Sequenced by immunoSEQ multiplex PCR; TCRdb stores in-frame clones only, minus some. The table shows around 99,000 clones, with 79% occurring only once. The specimen was peripheral blood. The receptors here all came from an elderly woman with active or convalescent COVID-19.

The chain recombines TRBV11-2 with TRBJ1-1, with TRBD1 identical over 9 bases. The CDR3 has 19 residues. V lost 2 bases, J lost 2 bases, and 15 bases stayed unmatched. The germline gives CDR1 SGHAT, CDR2 FQNNGV. The CDR3 region has the DNA TGTGCCAGCAGCTTATCGGACAGGGGAAGATGGGGCGGAAACACTGAAGCTTTCTTT. This translates into CASSLSDRGRWGGNTEAFF. The full variable domain, completed using reference TRBV11-2 and TRBJ1-1, is EAGVAQSPRYKIIEKRQSVAFWCNPISGHATLYWYQQILGQGPKLLIQFQNNGVVDDSQLPKDRFSAERLKGVDSTLKIQPAKLEDSAVYLCASSLSDRGRWGGNTEAFFGQGTRLTVV.

The CDR3, as DNA: TGTGCCATCAGTGATCGGACAGGGGGAATCAATCAGCCCCAGCATTTT. Its translation is CAISDRTGGINQPQHF. J is TRBJ1-5 and V is TRBV10-3; 10 nucleotides match TRBD1. This CDR3 comprises 16 residues. Germline-derived CDR1 and CDR2 are ENHRY and SYGVKD. The trim removed 3 bases at V and 3 bases at J, leaving 5 bases unmatched.

This sequence joins TRBV28 and TRBJ2-1; D perhaps matches TRBD1 (6 bases). V was cut by 3 bases and J by 3 bases, with 15 bases left in between. The CDR3 spans 16 residues. Germline CDR1 and CDR2: MDHEN and SYDVKM. CDR3 protein: CASSFGLTGFYNEQFF. CDR3 nucleotides: TGTGCCAGCAGTTTTGGTCTAACAGGGTTCTACAATGAGCAGTTCTTC.

The chain uses TRBV6-6 and TRBJ1-3; a possible D gene is TRBD1 (6 bases). This CDR3 region has 14 residues. Germline CDR1 MNHNY, CDR2 SVGAGI (reference sequence). The V gene lost 4 bases and the J gene lost 4 bases, with 11 bases spanning the gap. The CDR3 bases are TGTGCCAGCAGTTCATCAGACAGGGGAAACACCATATATTTT. This codes for CASSSSDRGNTIYF.

This chain uses TRBV10-1 with TRBJ1-5, with D perhaps TRBD1 (5 bases). This CDR3 is built from 13 residues. V was cut by 4 bases and J by 5 bases, with 9 bases left in between. The germline V gene encodes CDR1 WNHNN and CDR2 SYGVQD (reference sequence). CDR3 in amino acids: CASSVGGDQPQHF. Here the CDR3 DNA reads TGCGCCAGCAGTGTGGGGGGGGATCAGCCCCAGCATTTT.

The gene calls are TRBV28 and TRBJ2-3; a weak D match, TRBD2 (6 bases). Per germline, CDR1 MDHEN and CDR2 SYDVKM. Trimming shortened V by 6 bases and J by 4 bases, and 14 bases separated the two germline ends. There are 14 residues in the CDR3. This CDR3 reads CASSLRGPPDTQYF. Written as DNA, the CDR3 is TGTGCCAGCAGCTTGCGGGGCCCCCCAGATACGCAGTATTTT.

The rearrangement joins TRBV5-1 to TRBJ2-5; tentatively, D is TRBD1 (5 bases). Germline values: CDR1 SGHRS, CDR2 YFSETQ. This CDR3 has 12 amino acids. The germline V and J ends were trimmed by 8 bases and 1 base, with 9 bases remaining between them. In DNA, the CDR3 is TGCGCCAGTACTGACAGCCAAGAGACCCAGTACTTC. Translation: CASTDSQETQYF.